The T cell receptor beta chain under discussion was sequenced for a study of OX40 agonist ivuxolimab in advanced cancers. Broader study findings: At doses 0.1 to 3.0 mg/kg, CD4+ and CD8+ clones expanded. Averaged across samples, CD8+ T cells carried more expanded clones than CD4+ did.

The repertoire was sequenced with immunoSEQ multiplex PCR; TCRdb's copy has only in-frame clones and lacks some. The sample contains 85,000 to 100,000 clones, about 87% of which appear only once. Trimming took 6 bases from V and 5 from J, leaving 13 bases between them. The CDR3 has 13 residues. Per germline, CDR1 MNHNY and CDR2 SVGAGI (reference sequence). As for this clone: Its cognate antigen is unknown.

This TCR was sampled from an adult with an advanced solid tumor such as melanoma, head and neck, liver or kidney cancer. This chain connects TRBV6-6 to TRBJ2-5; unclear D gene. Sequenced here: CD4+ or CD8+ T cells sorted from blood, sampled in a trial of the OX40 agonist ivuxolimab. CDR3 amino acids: CASSARRDETQYF. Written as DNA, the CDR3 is TGTGCCAGCAGCGCCCGTCGAGATGAGACCCAGTACTTC.